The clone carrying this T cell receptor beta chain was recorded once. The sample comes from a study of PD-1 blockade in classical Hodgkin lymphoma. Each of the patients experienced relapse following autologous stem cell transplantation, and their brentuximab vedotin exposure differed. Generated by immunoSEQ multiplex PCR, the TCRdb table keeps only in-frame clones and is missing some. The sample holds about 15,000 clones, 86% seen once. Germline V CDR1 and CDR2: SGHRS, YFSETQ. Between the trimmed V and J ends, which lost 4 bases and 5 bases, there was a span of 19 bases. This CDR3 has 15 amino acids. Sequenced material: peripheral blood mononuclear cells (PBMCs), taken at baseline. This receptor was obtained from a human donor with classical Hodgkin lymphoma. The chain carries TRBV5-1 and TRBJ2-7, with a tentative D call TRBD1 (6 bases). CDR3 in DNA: TGCGCCAGCAGCCACATGATGGGGGCGACTGACGAGCAGTACTTC. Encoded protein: CASSHMMGATDEQYF.